This T cell receptor beta chain was identified during a study of cytomegalovirus exposure and HLA in healthy donors. Overall study context: Across under 450 genotyped donors, approximately 80% landed in the Caucasian-associated ancestry cluster. Study results and caveats: According to the study, around 150 TCR beta chains were cytomegalovirus-associated.

Primers: 60 Vbeta forward and 13 Jbeta reverse. Sequencing used immunoSEQ multiplex PCR; TCRdb keeps in-frame clones, though not all of them. Here the sample spans 150,000 to 200,000 clones, 75% being singletons. Regarding donors, all were healthy bone marrow donors. Points on this clone: Its cognate antigen is unknown.

The germline V gene encodes CDR1 SNHLY and CDR2 FYNNEI. CDR3 length: 13 amino acids. With 5 bases removed from V and 1 base from J, the gap between germline ends came to 8 bases. The receptor was isolated from a woman in her 50s in good health and CMV-seropositive. This rearrangement joins TRBV2 to TRBJ1-1; D ambiguous. The sample was PBMCs. The CDR3 nucleotides are TGTGCCAGCAGTCTTACAGCGAACACTGAAGCTTTCTTT. Its protein product is CASSLTANTEAFF.